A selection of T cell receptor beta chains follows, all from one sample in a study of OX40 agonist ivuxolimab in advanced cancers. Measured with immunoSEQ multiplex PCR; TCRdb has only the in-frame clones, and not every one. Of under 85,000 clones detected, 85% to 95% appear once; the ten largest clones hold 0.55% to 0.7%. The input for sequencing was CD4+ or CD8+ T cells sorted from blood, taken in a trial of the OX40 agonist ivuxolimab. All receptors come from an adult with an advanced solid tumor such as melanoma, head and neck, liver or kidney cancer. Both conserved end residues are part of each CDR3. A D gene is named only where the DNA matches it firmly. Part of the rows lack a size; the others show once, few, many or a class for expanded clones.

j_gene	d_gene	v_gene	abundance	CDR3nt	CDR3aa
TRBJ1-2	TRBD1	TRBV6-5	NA	TGTGCCAGCAGTTACTCGACACTGGACAGGGTACACACCTTC	CASSYSTLDRVHTF
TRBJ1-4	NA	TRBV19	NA	TGTGCCAGTACGACGGGGACGGTAAATGAAAAACTGTTTTTT	CASTTGTVNEKLFF
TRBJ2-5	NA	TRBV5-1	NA	TGCGCCAGCTCAACCGGAGGCAGGGGAGGCGGAGAGACCCAGTACTTC	CASSTGGRGGGETQYF
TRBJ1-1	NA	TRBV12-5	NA	TGTGCTAGTGGTTCTCGCACTGAAGCTTTCTTT	CASGSRTEAFF
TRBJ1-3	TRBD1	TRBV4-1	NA	TGCGCCAGCAGCCAAGATTGGCGGAGCAGGGGGTTGATTTTTTCGGAAAACACCATATATTTT	CASSQDWRSRGLIFSENTIYF
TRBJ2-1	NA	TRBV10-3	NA	TGTGCCACCTCTTCGGACGGGAATGAGCAGTTCTTC	CATSSDGNEQFF
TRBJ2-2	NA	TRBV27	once	TGTGCCACCCGACGGGATCTCACCCCCGGGGAGCTGTTTTTT	CATRRDLTPGELFF
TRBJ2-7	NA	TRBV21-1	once	TGTGCCAGCAGCAAAGTAGGACTAGCGAGGCTGGGGGAGCAGTACTTC	CASSKVGLARLGEQYF
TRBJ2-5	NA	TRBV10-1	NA	TGCGCCAGCAGTGAGGGGTCAGGGGGGCAAGAGACCCAGTACTTC	CASSEGSGGQETQYF
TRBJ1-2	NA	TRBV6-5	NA	TGTGCCAGCAGTTACGCCCCCTTTTGGGTGAACTATGGCTACACCTTC	CASSYAPFWVNYGYTF
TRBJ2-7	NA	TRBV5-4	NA	TGTGCCAGCAGCCGGCGGACTCCCTCCGAGTACTTC	CASSRRTPSEYF
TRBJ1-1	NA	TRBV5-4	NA	TGTGCCAGCAGCTTGGACTTGGGGAACACTGAAGCTTTCTTT	CASSLDLGNTEAFF
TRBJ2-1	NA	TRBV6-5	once	TGTGCCAGCAGTTACTCGGGATCCCGCTCCTACAATGAGCAGTTCTTC	CASSYSGSRSYNEQFF
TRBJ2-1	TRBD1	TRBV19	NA	TGTGCCAGTAGACGAGGTAGGGGGCCCTCCTACAATGAGCAGTTCTTC	CASRRGRGPSYNEQFF
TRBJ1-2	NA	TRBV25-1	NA	TGTGCCAGCAGCCTCCTTGGGGGGCGAGGCTACACCTTC	CASSLLGGRGYTF
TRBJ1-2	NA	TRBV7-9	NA	TGTGCCAGCAGCTATGGACAGCCCGAATCGGGATACACCTTC	CASSYGQPESGYTF
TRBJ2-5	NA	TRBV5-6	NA	TGTGCCAGCAGCTTGTTGGAGACCCAGTACTTC	CASSLLETQYF
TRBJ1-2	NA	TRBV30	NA	TGTGCCTATGGCTACAGTTTTAACTATGGCTACACCTTC	CAYGYSFNYGYTF
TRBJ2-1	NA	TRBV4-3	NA	TGCGCCAGCAGCCAGTTACAGGGCAATGAGCAGTTCTTC	CASSQLQGNEQFF
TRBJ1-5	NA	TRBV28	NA	TGTGCCAGCAGTTTGCTGGGGCTTTGGTTTCAGCCCCAGCATTTT	CASSLLGLWFQPQHF
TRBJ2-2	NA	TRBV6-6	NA	TGTGCCAGCAGTTACAGGGGAGGAATCGGATACGGGGAGCTGTTTTTT	CASSYRGGIGYGELFF
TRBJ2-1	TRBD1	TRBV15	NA	TGTGCCACCAGCAGAGCCTCCGGGACAGGGTACAATGAGCAGTTCTTC	CATSRASGTGYNEQFF
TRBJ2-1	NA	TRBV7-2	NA	TGTGCCAGCAGCTTAGGCCCCGGGACCTACAATGAGCAGTTCTTC	CASSLGPGTYNEQFF
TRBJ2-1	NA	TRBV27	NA	TGTGCCAGCAGTTTTTTCGGGGGCAATGAGCAGTTCTTC	CASSFFGGNEQFF
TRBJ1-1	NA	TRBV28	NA	TGTGCCAGCAGCTACACTGAAGCTTTCTTT	CASSYTEAFF
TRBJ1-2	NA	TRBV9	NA	TGTGCCAGCAGCTCCCCGCGGGGCTACACCTTC	CASSSPRGYTF
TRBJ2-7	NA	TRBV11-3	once	TGTGCCAGCAGCTTAGACGGAAACACCTACCGCGAGCAGTACTTC	CASSLDGNTYREQYF
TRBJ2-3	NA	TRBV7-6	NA	TGTGCCAGCAGCCAGCCTAGAGGGGATACGCAGTATTTT	CASSQPRGDTQYF
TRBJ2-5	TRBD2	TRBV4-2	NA	TGTGCCAGCAGCCAAGAGGGGGGACTAGCGGGAGATTACGAGACCCAGTACTTC	CASSQEGGLAGDYETQYF
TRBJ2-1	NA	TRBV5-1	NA	TGCGCCAGCAGCTTCGGCAGGGGATGGCATGAGCAGTTCTTC	CASSFGRGWHEQFF
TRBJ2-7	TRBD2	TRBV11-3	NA	TGTGCCAGCAGCCCCCCACTAGCGGGAAGCTACGAGCAGTACTTC	CASSPPLAGSYEQYF
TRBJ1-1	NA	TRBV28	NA	TGTGCCAGCAGTTTCTTCCGGAAGAACACTGAAGCTTTCTTT	CASSFFRKNTEAFF
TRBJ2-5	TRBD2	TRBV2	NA	TGTGCCAGCAGTAAACTAGCGGGAGGGGTCCGTGAGACCCAGTACTTC	CASSKLAGGVRETQYF
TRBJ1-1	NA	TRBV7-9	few	TGTGCCAGCAGCTTAGGTTGGGCGAACACTGAAGCTTTCTTT	CASSLGWANTEAFF
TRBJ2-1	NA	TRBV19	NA	TGTGCCAGTAGTCGCTCCGATCGCTACAATGAGCAGTTCTTC	CASSRSDRYNEQFF
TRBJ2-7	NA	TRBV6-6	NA	TGTGCCAGCTCCCGAAAGGACAGTTCCTACGAGCAGTACTTC	CASSRKDSSYEQYF
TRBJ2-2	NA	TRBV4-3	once	TGCGCCAGCAGCCAAGAGATGAGGGTTGGCACCGGGGAGCTGTTTTTT	CASSQEMRVGTGELFF
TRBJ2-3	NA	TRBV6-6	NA	TGTGCTCCGCTAAGGACTACTAACACAGATACGCAGTATTTT	CAPLRTTNTDTQYF
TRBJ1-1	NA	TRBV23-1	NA	TGCGCCAGCAGTCAGGTTTCACCTGAAGCTTTCTTT	CASSQVSPEAFF
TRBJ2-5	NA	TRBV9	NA	TGTGCCAGCAGCCCGAGGGGTTTGGGAGAGACCCAGTACTTC	CASSPRGLGETQYF
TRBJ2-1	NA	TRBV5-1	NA	TGCGCCAGCAGCTACCTACCCAGCAATGAGCAGTTCTTC	CASSYLPSNEQFF
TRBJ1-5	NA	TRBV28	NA	TGTGCCAGCACCCGGGGCGGTCAGCCCCAGCATTTT	CASTRGGQPQHF
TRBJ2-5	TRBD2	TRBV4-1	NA	TGCGCCAGCAGCCAAGTTGTTTATTGGTACACTAGCGGGAAAGAGACCCAGTACTTC	CASSQVVYWYTSGKETQYF
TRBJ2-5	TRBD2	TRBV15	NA	TGTGCCACCAGCAGATTAGGACTAGCGGCTGGGGGAGAGACCCAGTACTTC	CATSRLGLAAGGETQYF
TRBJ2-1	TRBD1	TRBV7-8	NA	TGTGCCAGCAGCTTAGGGACAGGGGTATCTAATGAGCAGTTCTTC	CASSLGTGVSNEQFF
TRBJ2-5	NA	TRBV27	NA	TGTGCCAGCAGTTTCCTGGACGGTCGTCAAGAGACCCAGTACTTC	CASSFLDGRQETQYF
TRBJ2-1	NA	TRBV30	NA	TGTGCCTGGAGCGTCGGTTGGTCCAGCTCCTACAATGAGCAGTTCTTC	CAWSVGWSSSYNEQFF
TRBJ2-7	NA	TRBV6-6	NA	TGTGCCAGCAGTTACGGTATAGGAACCTACGAGCAGTACTTC	CASSYGIGTYEQYF
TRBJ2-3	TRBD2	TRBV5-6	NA	TGTGCCAGCAGCTTGGAAGGAGCGGGAGGGGCAGATACGCAGTATTTT	CASSLEGAGGADTQYF
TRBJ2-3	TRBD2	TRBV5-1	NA	TGCGCCAGCAGCTTATTAGCGGGAGGGCGTGCAGATACGCAGTATTTT	CASSLLAGGRADTQYF
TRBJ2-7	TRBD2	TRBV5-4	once	TGTGCCAGCAGCCAAGCGGGAGATGGGTACGAGCAGTACTTC	CASSQAGDGYEQYF
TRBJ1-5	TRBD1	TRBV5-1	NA	TGCGCCAGCAGCTACGGGACAGATAATCAGCCCCAGCATTTT	CASSYGTDNQPQHF
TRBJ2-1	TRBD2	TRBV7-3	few	TGTGCCAGCAGCCCGGGAGCGGGAGGGCCTTACAATGAGCAGTTCTTC	CASSPGAGGPYNEQFF
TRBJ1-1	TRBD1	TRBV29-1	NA	TGCAGCGTTCTGGACAGGGGGGGCACTGAAGCTTTCTTT	CSVLDRGGTEAFF
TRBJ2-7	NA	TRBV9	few	TGTGCCAGCAGCGTAGGGCAGGCCCGGGAGCAGTACTTC	CASSVGQAREQYF
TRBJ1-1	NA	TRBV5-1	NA	TGCGCCAGCAGAGTAGAAGGGGTGACTGAAGCTTTCTTT	CASRVEGVTEAFF
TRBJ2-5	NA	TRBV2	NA	TGTGCCAGCAGTGTTCCTGGCGGCGGGACCCAGTACTTC	CASSVPGGGTQYF
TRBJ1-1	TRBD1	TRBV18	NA	TGTGCCAGCTCACTTAGCCGGGACAGGGGGAGGAGGAACACTGAAGCTTTCTTT	CASSLSRDRGRRNTEAFF
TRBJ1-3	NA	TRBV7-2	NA	TGTGCCAGCAGCTCCGGGACAAACTCTGGAAACACCATATATTTT	CASSSGTNSGNTIYF